A selection of T cell receptor beta chains follows, all from one sample in a study of blood T cells in healthy people across ages. From the 5' RACE reads, TCRdb called clonotypes with MiXCR, one entry per CDR3 protein. In the table there are 600,000 to 1,000,000 distinct CDR3 sequences, more than 45% of which are singletons. Input material: blood. The receptors were sampled from a man younger than 45 in good health. CDR3s include the opening cysteine and the closing phenylalanine or tryptophan. A D gene is named only where the DNA matches it firmly. Size values are once, few and many counts, or a class for expanded clones, and some rows have none.

TRBV5-1	NA	TRBJ1-2	few	CASSFIGDGYTF	TGCGCCAGCAGCTTCATTGGCGATGGCTACACCTTC
TRBV3-1	TRBD2	TRBJ2-3	NA	CASSRLPWGGKTGTQYF	TGTGCCAGCAGCCGCCTCCCCTGGGGGGGAAAAACAGGTACGCAGTATTTT
TRBV6-2/TRBV6-3	NA	TRBJ2-3	NA	CASSSLRGARTDTQYF	TGTGCCAGCAGTTCTTTGAGGGGCGCTCGCACAGATACGCAGTATTTT
TRBV27	NA	TRBJ2-4	few	CASSLSAKNIQYF	TGTGCCAGCAGTTTATCGGCCAAAAACATTCAGTACTTC
TRBV7-3	TRBD1	TRBJ1-6	NA	CASSLTGTGGSPLHF	TGTGCCAGCAGCTTAACCGGGACAGGGGGTTCACCCCTCCACTTT
TRBV27	NA	TRBJ2-3	few	CASSLGGSDTQYF	TGTGCCAGCAGTTTAGGGGGGTCCGATACGCAGTATTTT
TRBV7-9	TRBD2	TRBJ2-7	NA	CASSFTSGVSYEQYF	TGTGCCAGCAGCTTCACTAGCGGGGTATCCTACGAGCAGTACTTC
TRBV12-3/TRBV12-4	NA	TRBJ1-2	few	CASSYPGENGYTF	TGTGCCAGCAGTTATCCAGGGGAAAATGGCTACACCTTC
TRBV6-5	NA	TRBJ1-2	NA	CASSYSTRRLANYGYTF	TGCGCCAGCAGTTACTCTACGCGCAGACTAGCTAACTATGGCTACACCTTC
TRBV10-3	NA	TRBJ2-3	NA	CAISELTGTPTPYTQYF	TGTGCCATCAGTGAGCTTACCGGGACTCCAACTCCCTATACGCAGTATTTT
TRBV7-2	TRBD1	TRBJ1-2	NA	CASSPRQGAPTNYGYTF	TGTGCCAGCAGCCCCAGACAGGGGGCACCAACTAACTATGGCTACACCTTC
TRBV25-1	NA	TRBJ2-1	NA	CASSEYTGGGPRQFF	TGTGCCAGCAGTGAATACACTGGTGGAGGGCCCCGCCAGTTCTTC
TRBV29-1	NA	TRBJ1-2	NA	CSVGGVGAGDYGYTF	TGCAGCGTTGGGGGAGTAGGGGCGGGGGACTATGGCTACACCTTC
TRBV20-1	TRBD1	TRBJ2-7	NA	CSAYSTGGNYEQYF	TGCAGTGCTTACTCAACAGGGGGCAACTACGAGCAGTACTTC
TRBV4-3	TRBD1	TRBJ2-7	NA	CASSQGTGEYEQYF	TGCGCCAGCAGCCAAGGGACAGGGGAGTACGAGCAGTACTTC
TRBV29-1	TRBD1	TRBJ1-5	NA	CSVLTGGGQPQHF	TGCAGCGTTCTAACAGGGGGCGGCCAGCCCCAGCATTTT
TRBV4-2	TRBD1	TRBJ2-1	few	CASSQGAGGNEQFF	TGTGCCAGCAGCCAAGGGGCAGGGGGCAATGAGCAGTTCTTC
TRBV4-3	NA	TRBJ2-7	once	CASSQDNRGSLGYPYEQYF	TGCGCCAGCAGCCAAGACAACCGGGGCTCTCTAGGGTACCCCTACGAGCAGTACTTC
TRBV9	TRBD1	TRBJ1-2	few	CASSAGGTEHAGYTF	TGTGCCAGCAGCGCGGGCGGGACAGAGCATGCTGGCTACACCTTC
TRBV11-2	TRBD2	TRBJ2-3	NA	CASRRLAGNTQYF	TGTGCCAGCAGGCGACTAGCGGGAAATACGCAGTATTTT
TRBV10-3	TRBD1	TRBJ2-5	few	CAITPGQQETQYF	TGTGCCATCACCCCGGGACAGCAAGAGACCCAGTACTTC
TRBV25-1	TRBD1	TRBJ2-7	NA	CASSESGTGVYEQYF	TGTGCCAGCAGTGAATCCGGGACAGGGGTCTACGAGCAGTACTTC
TRBV28	TRBD2	TRBJ2-3	few	CASSYGTSASTDTQYF	TGTGCCAGCAGCTACGGGACTAGCGCTAGCACAGATACGCAGTATTTT
TRBV28	NA	TRBJ2-1	NA	CASSPGGGWVDEQFF	TGTGCCAGCAGCCCCGGAGGGGGCTGGGTCGATGAGCAGTTCTTC
TRBV4-3	NA	TRBJ1-1	NA	CASSQDYRVEAFF	TGCGCCAGCAGCCAAGACTACAGGGTTGAAGCTTTCTTT
TRBV14	NA	TRBJ1-4	NA	CASSPGFWDEKLFF	TGTGCCAGCAGCCCAGGTTTTTGGGATGAAAAACTGTTTTTT
TRBV12-3/TRBV12-4	NA	TRBJ1-2	many	CASSLTGNYGYTF	TGTGCCAGCAGTTTAACAGGGAACTATGGCTACACCTTC
TRBV29-1	TRBD2	TRBJ2-3	NA	CGVETSGRHQKTDTQYF	TGCGGCGTTGAAACTAGCGGGCGCCACCAAAAGACAGATACGCAGTATTTT
TRBV5-1	TRBD1	TRBJ1-1	few	CASSIWDRRNVTEAFF	TGCGCCAGCAGCATATGGGACAGGAGAAATGTCACTGAAGCTTTCTTT
TRBV3-1	NA	TRBJ2-5	many	CASSLRLQETQYF	TGTGCCAGCAGCTTGCGCCTGCAAGAGACCCAGTACTTC
TRBV27	TRBD2	TRBJ2-1	NA	CASSLGLAGVHEQFF	TGTGCCAGCAGTTTGGGGCTAGCGGGAGTGCATGAGCAGTTCTTC
TRBV6-6	NA	TRBJ2-5	NA	CASKEGVGETQYF	TGTGCCAGCAAGGAGGGCGTGGGGGAGACCCAGTACTTC
TRBV20-1	TRBD2	TRBJ2-1	few	CSARALAADIWRQFF	TGCAGTGCTAGAGCCCTAGCGGCAGATATTTGGAGGCAGTTCTTC
TRBV20-1	NA	TRBJ2-7	few	CSARDPGSSLYEQYF	TGCAGTGCTAGAGATCCTGGGTCGAGTCTCTACGAGCAGTACTTC
TRBV4-2	TRBD1	TRBJ2-7	NA	CASSPSGTVYEQYF	TGTGCCAGCAGCCCCTCGGGGACAGTCTACGAGCAGTACTTC
TRBV20-1	NA	TRBJ2-7	many	CSARELTYEQYF	TGCAGTGCTAGGGAGCTTACCTACGAGCAGTACTTC
TRBV7-2	NA	TRBJ1-5	NA	CASSSSVTDKYGDFNQPQHF	TGTGCCAGCAGCTCGTCCGTAACCGATAAATACGGGGACTTCAATCAGCCCCAGCATTTT